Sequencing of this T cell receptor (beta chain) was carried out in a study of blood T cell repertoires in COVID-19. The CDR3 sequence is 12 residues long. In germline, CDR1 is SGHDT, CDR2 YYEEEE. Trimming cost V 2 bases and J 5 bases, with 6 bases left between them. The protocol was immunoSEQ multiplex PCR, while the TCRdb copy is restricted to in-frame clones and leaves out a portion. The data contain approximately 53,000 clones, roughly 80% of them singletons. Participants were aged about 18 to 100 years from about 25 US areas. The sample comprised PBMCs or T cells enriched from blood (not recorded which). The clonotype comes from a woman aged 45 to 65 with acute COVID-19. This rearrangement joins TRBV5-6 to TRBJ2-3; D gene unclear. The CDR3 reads CASSLYKDTQYF. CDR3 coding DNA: TGTGCCAGCAGCTTATACAAAGATACGCAGTATTTT.